The next 19 T cell receptor beta chains were all read from a single sample in a study of technical replicates of blood from several donors. Only in-frame clones appear in the TCRdb table, and some are missing; sequencing was by immunoSEQ multiplex PCR. The sample records about 100,000 clones, around 95% being singletons. Sequences were obtained from T cells isolated from PBMCs. All receptors come from a human donor in good health.

Here the CDR3 reads CASGIDRGSYNEQFF. In DNA, the CDR3 is TGTGCTAGTGGGATTGACAGGGGCTCCTACAATGAGCAGTTCTTC. V usage is TRBV12-5 and J usage is TRBJ2-1; 8 positions agree with TRBD1. With 6 bases clipped from V and 0 bases from J, the junction kept 4 bases outside the gene matches. In germline, CDR1 is LGHNT, CDR2 FRNRAP. This CDR3 region has 15 residues. Complete variable domain (other parts from reference TRBV12-5 and TRBJ2-1): DARVTQTPRHKVTEMGQEVTMRCQPILGHNTVFWYRQTMMQGLELLAYFRNRAPLDDSGMPKDRFSAEMPDATLATLKIQPSEPRDSAVYFCASGIDRGSYNEQFFGPGTRLTVL.

This rearrangement joins TRBV10-2 to TRBJ1-4; possible D gene TRBD1, 5 bases. The V gene's germline CDR1 is WSHSY and CDR2 SAAADI. Trimming pared 3 bases from V and 1 base from J, leaving 18 bases between. The length of the CDR3 is 18 residues. CDR3 residues: CASSDVQGFYITNEKLFF. In DNA form, the CDR3 reads TGCGCCAGCAGTGACGTTCAGGGTTTCTACATAACTAATGAAAAACTGTTTTTT.

This clone appeared a few times. The gene calls are TRBV6-1 and TRBJ1-6, with 9 bases aligning to TRBD1. Unmatched junction bases numbered 10, after V lost 6 bases and J lost 10 bases. Germline loops: CDR1 MNHNS, CDR2 SASEGT. This CDR3 has 15 residues. The CDR3: CASSDRDRDLSPLHF. In nucleotides, the CDR3 is TGTGCCAGCAGCGATAGGGACAGGGATTTATCACCCCTCCACTTT.

The CDR3 nucleotides are TGTGCCATCACCGAAGACGGGGGATCCTACGAGCAGTACTTC. It encodes CAITEDGGSYEQYF. This rearrangement joins TRBV10-3 to TRBJ2-5, with TRBD2 as a possible D gene (6 bases). The tail of the sequence fits TRBJ2-7 better, so the J call may be wrong. The CDR3 sequence is 14 residues long. Germline loops: CDR1 ENHRY, CDR2 SYGVKD.

The gene calls are TRBV27 and TRBJ2-3; 11 nucleotides match TRBD2. Germline V gene sequence: CDR1 MNHEY, CDR2 SMNVEV (reference sequence). This CDR3 is 14 amino acids long. V was clipped by 6 bases and J by 6 bases; unmatched bases: 5. The CDR3 reads CASSFSGGADTQYF. Here the CDR3 DNA reads TGTGCCAGCAGCTTTAGCGGGGGGGCGGATACGCAGTATTTT.

The V gene is TRBV4-1, the J gene TRBJ2-2, with 8 bases fitting TRBD1. CDR1 is MGHRA, CDR2 YSYEKL, per germline. The length of the CDR3 is 16 residues. The V gene end was trimmed by 0 bases and the J gene end by 6 bases; junction bases not matched to a gene: 6. CDR3 DNA: TGCGCCAGCAGCCAAGATTTTACAGGGGGTTCCGGGGAGCTGTTTTTT. This encodes CASSQDFTGGSGELFF.

The CDR3 protein is CASSSLSTGNEKLFF. In DNA form, the CDR3 reads TGTGCCAGCAGTTCTTTGTCGACAGGGAATGAAAAACTGTTTTTT. V usage is TRBV6-1 and J usage is TRBJ1-4, with 7 bases matching TRBD1. The V and J ends lost 5 bases and 5 bases, in that order; junction bases with no gene match: 8. Per germline, CDR1 MNHNS and CDR2 SASEGT. The CDR3 has 15 amino acids.

The chain carries TRBV7-3 and TRBJ1-5; unclear D gene. CDR1 is SGHTA and CDR2 is FQGTGA in the germline V gene. V gave up 7 bases and J gave up 7 bases, with 20 bases separating them. CDR3 length: 15 amino acids. Here the CDR3 reads CASKETTPAGQPQHF. The CDR3 DNA reads TGTGCCAGCAAAGAAACCACTCCGGCGGGACAGCCCCAGCATTTT.

V is TRBV29-1 and J is TRBJ2-7, with D maybe TRBD1 (6 bases). The CDR3 consists of 11 residues. CDR1 is SQVTM, CDR2 ANQGSEA, per germline. The V end lost 7 bases, the J end lost 4 bases, and 11 bases lay between the germline ends. CDR3 DNA sequence: TGCAGCGGTCGAACAGGGTACGAGCAGTACTTC. Its protein is CSGRTGYEQYF.

Only one count was recorded for this clone. The V gene is TRBV6-1, the J gene TRBJ2-5; possible D gene TRBD1, 6 bases. V shed 6 bases and J shed 5 bases, with 16 bases lying between them. This CDR3 region has 14 residues. Germline V lookup: CDR1 MNHNS, CDR2 SASEGT. The CDR3 sequence is CASRDRNVAETQYF. The CDR3 DNA is TGTGCCAGCAGAGACAGGAATGTAGCGGAGACCCAGTACTTC.

This chain joins TRBV2 and TRBJ1-1; TRBD1 agrees at 7 bases. The CDR3 loop spans 12 amino acids. Germline CDR1 is SNHLY and CDR2 is FYNNEI. The V gene end was trimmed by 3 bases and the J gene end by 11 bases; junction bases not matched to a gene: 6. The CDR3 here is CASSEQGGMAFF. The CDR3 nucleotides read TGTGCCAGCAGTGAGCAGGGGGGTATGGCTTTCTTT.

The count of this clone is one. The CDR3 region has the DNA TGTGCCAGCAGCTTAGATCTGTTATCCTACGAGCAGTACTTC. Translation: CASSLDLLSYEQYF. V and J are TRBV11-2 and TRBJ2-7; D is unclear. V was pared by 0 bases and J by 1 base, with 7 bases between. Germline V lookup: CDR1 SGHAT, CDR2 FQNNGV. The CDR3 extends over 14 amino acids. The full variable domain, in which reference TRBV11-2 and TRBJ2-7 provide the parts outside the CDR3, is EAGVAQSPRYKIIEKRQSVAFWCNPISGHATLYWYQQILGQGPKLLIQFQNNGVVDDSQLPKDRFSAERLKGVDSTLKIQPAKLEDSAVYLCASSLDLLSYEQYFGPGTRLTVT.

V and J are TRBV5-1 and TRBJ2-3; 10 bases are shared with TRBD1. V lost 6 bases, J lost 0 bases, and 10 bases stayed unmatched. CDR1 is SGHRS and CDR2 is YFSETQ in the germline V gene. This CDR3 is 17 amino acids long. CDR3 in amino acids: CASTPGTGDLSTDTQYF. CDR3 coding DNA: TGCGCCAGCACTCCCGGGACAGGGGATCTTAGCACAGATACGCAGTATTTT. Together with reference TRBV5-1 and TRBJ2-3, the CDR3 gives the full variable domain: KAGVTQTPRYLIKTRGQQVTLSCSPISGHRSVSWYQQTPGQGLQFLFEYFSETQRNKGNFPGRFSGRQFSNSRSEMNVSTLELGDSALYLCASTPGTGDLSTDTQYFGPGTRLTVL.

The CDR3 DNA follows: TGTGCCAGTAGTACCGACAGGGTTCATGGCAATCAGCCCCAGCATTTT. It specifies CASSTDRVHGNQPQHF. The chain is built from TRBV19 and TRBJ1-5, with TRBD1 matching over 7 bases. Losses at the gene ends were 4 bases for V and 2 bases for J; bases not matched to a gene: 8. This CDR3 contains 16 residues. Germline V gene lookup returns CDR1 LNHDA and CDR2 SQIVND (reference sequence).

A note on this clone: The same CDR3 is also encoded by other DNA sequences in this sample. This chain links TRBV25-1 with TRBJ1-3; 7 bases agree with TRBD1. The CDR3 is made up of 15 amino acids. Germline-derived CDR1 and CDR2 are MGHDK and SYGVNS. The junction had 3 bases not matched to a gene; V was cut back by 3 bases and J by 1 base. CDR3 nucleotide sequence: TGTGCCAGCAGTGACTCCAGGGGGTCTGGAAACACCATATATTTT. This gives the protein CASSDSRGSGNTIYF.

V and J are TRBV4-2 and TRBJ2-5; the match to TRBD2 covers 9 bases. The CDR3 is made up of 15 amino acids. From germline, CDR1 is LGHNA and CDR2 YNFKEQ. The V and J ends lost 4 bases and 7 bases, in that order; junction bases with no gene match: 10. CDR3 region: CASSPGTSWKGTQYF. The CDR3 coding sequence is TGTGCCAGCAGCCCCGGGACTAGCTGGAAGGGGACCCAGTACTTC.

The V call is TRBV6-6, the J call TRBJ1-1, with D perhaps matching TRBD1 (5 bases). V was shortened by 4 bases and J by 1 base, with 10 bases between the two germline ends. The CDR3 has 14 residues. Germline CDR1 reads MNHNY; CDR2 reads SVGAGI (reference sequence). Written as DNA, the CDR3 is TGTGCCAGCAGTTCTAGACAGCCGAACACTGAAGCTTTCTTT. Translating gives CASSSRQPNTEAFF.

V is TRBV11-2 and J is TRBJ2-4; 9 bases align to TRBD1. The CDR3 sequence is 17 residues long. In germline, CDR1 is SGHAT, CDR2 FQNNGV. V shed 3 bases, J shed 8 bases, and the junction held 14 bases outside the gene matches. CDR3 amino acids: CASSLAPTTGGDYIQYF. The DNA for the CDR3 is TGTGCCAGCAGCTTGGCCCCAACGACAGGGGGGGATTACATTCAGTACTTC.

The chain joins TRBV7-2 to TRBJ2-1; no clear D gene. The CDR3 contains 14 residues. V lost 1 base, J lost 3 bases, and 7 bases lay in between. Looked up from germline, CDR1 is SGHTA and CDR2 is FQGNSA. This CDR3 is CASSLDKYYNEQFF. CDR3 sequence (DNA): TGTGCCAGCAGCTTAGACAAATACTACAATGAGCAGTTCTTC.